The sequence of this T cell receptor (beta chain) was determined in a study of OX40 agonist ivuxolimab in advanced cancers. About the research overall: As their treatment, patients were administered ivuxolimab, an agonistic anti-OX40 (CD134) antibody. A history of anti-PD-1, anti-PD-L1 or anti-CTLA-4 therapy was acceptable, and over 35% had some. Three patients, one with hepatocellular carcinoma and two with cutaneous melanoma, responded partially. Notes on the study in general: Researchers report that CD8+ T cells had, on average, more expanded clones than CD4+.

Comments on this clone: The antigen remains undetermined.

V was pared by 4 bases and J by 3 bases, with 17 bases between. Germline CDR1 SGHDT, CDR2 YYEEEE. The CDR3 is 15 residues long. The method was immunoSEQ multiplex PCR; TCRdb's version includes in-frame clones alone and lacks a portion of them. The table records about 28,000 clones, 86% of them present only once. The gene calls are TRBV5-6 and TRBJ2-7; possible D gene TRBD1, 6 bases. This receptor was identified in an adult with an advanced solid tumor such as melanoma, head and neck, liver or kidney cancer. Sequencing used CD4+ or CD8+ T cells sorted from blood, obtained in a trial of the OX40 agonist ivuxolimab. For the CDR3, the DNA is TGTGCCAGCAGCCCGACGAACCAGGGGTACTACGAGCAGTACTTC. Translation: CASSPTNQGYYEQYF.